This T cell receptor beta chain was retrieved from a study of blood T cell repertoires in COVID-19. V was pared by 11 bases and J by 6 bases, with 19 bases between. Germline V gene data show CDR1 as MNHEY and CDR2 as SVGAGI. This CDR3 contains 14 residues. Sequencing was performed with immunoSEQ multiplex PCR; in TCRdb, only in-frame clones are kept and a portion is missing. The sample includes approximately 210,000 clones, 86% of them seen just once. The chain employs TRBV6-5 and TRBJ2-2; D is undetermined. Input material: peripheral blood. The origin of this receptor is a man aged 50-59 years with COVID-19, enrolled during active disease. As DNA, the CDR3 is TGTGCCTCTCGTGGGCCCCTGGATTCCGGGGAGCTGTTTTTT. The encoded protein is CASRGPLDSGELFF.